This T cell receptor (beta chain) was found in a study of blood T cell repertoires in COVID-19. Germline V gene sequence: CDR1 SGHDT, CDR2 YYEEEE. The CDR3 spans 13 residues. Losses at the gene ends were 4 bases for V and 6 bases for J; bases not matched to a gene: 3. Sequencing was performed with immunoSEQ multiplex PCR; in TCRdb, only in-frame clones are kept and a portion is missing. The sample contains approximately 200,000 clones, 70% to 90% of which appear only once. V and J are TRBV5-6 and TRBJ2-2, with 7 nucleotides matching TRBD2. Sample: peripheral blood. This TCR was recovered from a man between 60 and 70 years old with acute or convalescent COVID-19. The CDR3 bases are TGTGCCAGCAGCGGGGCGGGGGCCGGGGAGCTGTTTTTT. It encodes CASSGAGAGELFF. Full variable domain (missing parts from reference TRBV5-6 and TRBJ2-2): DAGVTQSPTHLIKTRGQQVTLRCSPKSGHDTVSWYQQALGQGPQFIFQYYEEEERQRGNFPDRFSGHQFPNYSSELNVNALLLGDSALYLCASSGAGAGELFFGEGSRLTVL.